The 32 T cell receptor beta chains reported below all come from one sample, sequenced in a study of cytomegalovirus exposure and HLA in healthy donors. The PCR employed 60 Vbeta primers together with 13 Jbeta primers. Method: immunoSEQ multiplex PCR; TCRdb's copy keeps in-frame clones and lacks some. The sample contains over 110,000 clones, under 90% of which appear only once. What was sequenced was PBMCs. Every receptor here comes from a male donor in good health and CMV-seronegative.

The chain uses TRBV19 and TRBJ2-1; the match to TRBD2 covers 7 bases. Germline CDR1 and CDR2: LNHDA and SQIVND (reference sequence). The ends lost 3 bases at V and 6 bases at J; junction bases unmatched: 8. CDR3 length: 15 amino acids. CDR3 sequence reads: CASSIQAGAINEQFF. CDR3 in DNA: TGTGCCAGTAGTATTCAGGCGGGAGCGATCAATGAGCAGTTCTTC.

This chain links TRBV30 with TRBJ2-3; possible D gene TRBD1, 5 bases. Trimming removed 5 bases from V and 1 base from J, with 10 bases in between. CDR1 is GTSNPN and CDR2 is SVGIG in the germline V gene (reference sequence). This CDR3 contains 13 residues. The CDR3 loop reads CAWQGSGTDTQYF. The CDR3 nucleotides read TGTGCCTGGCAGGGCAGCGGCACAGATACGCAGTATTTT.

V usage is TRBV27 and J usage is TRBJ1-1; D is uncertain. CDR1 and CDR2 from the germline V gene are MNHEY and SMNVEV (reference sequence). The V and J ends lost 2 bases and 3 bases respectively, with 10 bases between them. This CDR3 is built from 14 residues. The CDR3: CASSLAWEDTEAFF. The CDR3 DNA reads TGTGCCAGCAGTTTAGCATGGGAGGACACTGAAGCTTTCTTT.

The V and J genes are TRBV19 and TRBJ2-3, with D perhaps TRBD1 (5 bases). The germline V and J ends were trimmed by 0 bases and 0 bases, with 13 bases remaining between them. Germline CDR1 and CDR2: LNHDA and SQIVND (reference sequence). The CDR3 totals 17 residues. The CDR3 region is CASSIDLRQSSTDTQYF. DNA of the CDR3: TGTGCCAGTAGTATAGACCTCCGACAGTCTAGCACAGATACGCAGTATTTT.

The J gene is TRBJ2-2, the V gene TRBV7-8, with D possibly being TRBD1 (6 bases). V lost 3 bases, J lost 4 bases, and 12 bases lay in between. From germline, CDR1 is SGHVS and CDR2 FQNEAQ. The CDR3 runs to 15 residues. The CDR3 spells CASSFSRGGTGELFF. Here the CDR3 DNA reads TGTGCCAGCAGCTTTTCTCGAGGGGGCACCGGGGAGCTGTTTTTT.

The V gene is TRBV5-1, the J gene TRBJ1-6, with 7 bases matching TRBD1. The germline V gene has CDR1 SGHRS and CDR2 YFSETQ. V lost 3 bases and J lost 5; bases outside the gene matches: 8. This CDR3 is 16 amino acids long. This CDR3 reads CASSSMGDRNNSPLHF. Here the CDR3 DNA reads TGCGCCAGCAGCTCCATGGGGGACAGAAATAATTCACCCCTCCACTTT.

V and J are TRBV4-3 and TRBJ1-5; D unresolved. This CDR3 contains 14 residues. V gave up 0 bases and J gave up 0 bases, with 3 bases separating them. Germline V gene sequence: CDR1 LGHNA, CDR2 YSLEER. In nucleotides, the CDR3 is TGCGCCAGCAGCCAAGACTCTAGCAATCAGCCCCAGCATTTT. Encoded protein: CASSQDSSNQPQHF.

For this clone: It is unclear where the CDR3 begins or ends on the DNA, so no DNA is shown, and the CDR3 is as TCRdb lists it. This chain uses TRBV28 with TRBJ2-7; the D call TRBD1 from the table was never checked on the DNA. CDR1 and CDR2 (germline): MDHEN, SYDVKM. 14 amino acids form the CDR3, both terminal residues included. The CDR3 reads CASSLAQAEYEQYF.

This sequence joins TRBV5-8 and TRBJ2-1; perhaps TRBD2 as D (5 bases). Germline CDR1 and CDR2: SGHTS and YDEGEE. CDR3 length: 13 amino acids. V was cut by 0 bases and J by 5 bases, with 6 bases left in between. This CDR3 is CASSLAGDNEQFF. Written as DNA, the CDR3 is TGTGCCAGCAGCTTGGCCGGGGACAATGAGCAGTTCTTC.

The rearrangement joins TRBV11-1 to TRBJ2-7; D is undetermined. Looked up from germline, CDR1 is SGHAT and CDR2 is FQDESV (reference sequence). The length of the CDR3 is 13 residues. Trimming shortened V by 1 base and J by 3 bases, and 7 bases separated the two germline ends. In nucleotides, the CDR3 is TGTGCCAGCAGCTTAGTTTCCAGCTACGAGCAGTACTTC. This encodes CASSLVSSYEQYF. Using reference TRBV11-1 and TRBJ2-7 for the parts outside the CDR3, the full variable domain is EAEVAQSPRYKITEKSQAVAFWCDPISGHATLYWYRQILGQGPELLVQFQDESVVDDSQLPKDRFSAERLKGVDSTLKIQPAELGDSAMYLCASSLVSSYEQYFGPGTRLTVT.

This clone appeared a few times. The chain links TRBV14 to TRBJ2-7, with D perhaps TRBD1 (5 bases). Germline V gene sequence: CDR1 SGHDN, CDR2 FVKESK. Trimming cost V 1 base and J 7 bases, with 11 bases left between them. The CDR3 totals 13 residues. This CDR3 is CASSQVDRREQYF. For the CDR3, the DNA is TGTGCCAGCAGCCAAGTTGACAGAAGAGAGCAGTACTTC.

The table lists this clone with a few counts. The chain joins TRBV18 to TRBJ2-2; TRBD2 matches at 10 bases. This CDR3 spans 16 amino acids. Germline lookup yields CDR1 KGHSH and CDR2 LQKENI. Trimming cost V 6 bases and J 6 bases; bases outside gene matches: 10. This CDR3 is CASSQSLAGDSGELFF. The CDR3 bases are TGTGCCAGCTCCCAGTCGCTAGCGGGAGATTCCGGGGAGCTGTTTTTT.

The V and J genes are TRBV10-2 and TRBJ2-1, with TRBD2 as a possible D gene (6 bases). Trimming removed 6 bases from V and 3 bases from J, with 15 bases in between. Germline CDR1 reads WSHSY; CDR2 reads SAAADI. The CDR3 spans 15 residues. CDR3 protein: CASSSTGGFYNEQFF. In nucleotides, the CDR3 is TGCGCCAGCAGCTCGACTGGGGGGTTCTACAATGAGCAGTTCTTC.

This clone was counted a few times. The chain combines TRBV4-3 with TRBJ1-4; 9 bases fit TRBD1. The CDR3 is 15 amino acids. Germline V CDR1 and CDR2: LGHNA, YSLEER. Unmatched junction bases numbered 4, after V lost 2 bases and J lost 6 bases. The CDR3 nucleotides read TGCGCCAGCAGCCAAAGACAGGGGGGGGATGAAAAACTGTTTTTT. Translating gives CASSQRQGGDEKLFF.

The chain carries TRBV6-1 and TRBJ2-4; perhaps TRBD1 as D (7 bases). CDR1 and CDR2 (germline): MNHNS, SASEGT. Between the trimmed V and J ends, which lost 8 bases and 0 bases, there was a span of 14 bases. There are 15 residues in the CDR3. The CDR3 region has the DNA TGTGCCAGCGAGAGACAGGGACTAGCCAAAAACATTCAGTACTTC. This translates into CASERQGLAKNIQYF.

J is TRBJ1-3 and V is TRBV9; D may be TRBD1 (5 bases). The CDR3 is 12 amino acids. Germline V CDR1 and CDR2: SGDLS, YYNGEE. V was trimmed by 9 bases and J by 2 bases, leaving 9 bases between them. CDR3 in DNA: TGTGCCACCCGGGGGGCTGGAAACACCATATATTTT. It encodes CATRGAGNTIYF.

The chain recombines TRBV4-3 with TRBJ2-3; D is possibly TRBD1 (5 bases). The ends were cut back, 4 bases at V and 1 base at J, with 12 bases in the middle. The CDR3 length is 15 residues. CDR1 LGHNA and CDR2 YSLEER come from the germline V gene. The CDR3 sequence: CASSPNRIRTDTQYF. The CDR3 coding sequence is TGCGCCAGCAGCCCAAACAGGATCCGCACAGATACGCAGTATTTT.

V is TRBV27 and J is TRBJ2-2; 14 bases map to TRBD2. V shed 4 bases and J 7 bases; nucleotides not matched to a gene: 8. Germline loops: CDR1 MNHEY, CDR2 SMNVEV (reference sequence). The CDR3 is made up of 17 amino acids. Here the CDR3 DNA reads TGTGCCAGCAGTTCGTCGGGACTAGCGGGAGAAAACGGGGAGCTGTTTTTT. This codes for CASSSSGLAGENGELFF.

This chain connects TRBV6-5 to TRBJ1-5, with 7 nucleotides matching TRBD1. CDR3 length: 15 residues. Per the germline V gene, CDR1 is MNHEY and CDR2 is SVGAGI. After removal of 5 bases from V and 2 bases from J, the junction contained 6 bases not matched to a gene. The CDR3 DNA is TGTGCCAGCAGTACCCGGACAGGAGGCAATCAGCCCCAGCATTTT. Its protein product is CASSTRTGGNQPQHF.

This chain links TRBV6-5 with TRBJ1-4; D gene unclear. The CDR3 is 13 residues long. The V end was cut by 5 bases, the J end by 10 bases, with 14 bases between. Germline assignment: CDR1 MNHEY and CDR2 SVGAGI. As DNA, the CDR3 is TGTGCCAGCAGTCCCGGGAGAGCCGGAAAACTGTTTTTT. Encoded protein: CASSPGRAGKLFF.

This clone was recorded once. V and J are TRBV19 and TRBJ2-2; D is possibly TRBD2 (6 bases). Looked up from germline, CDR1 is LNHDA and CDR2 is SQIVND (reference sequence). The CDR3 has 12 amino acids. The CDR3 loop reads CATSRGTGELFF. In DNA form, the CDR3 reads TGTGCGACAAGCCGCGGGACGGGGGAGCTGTTTTTT. The full variable domain, completed using reference TRBV19 and TRBJ2-2, is DGGITQSPKYLFRKEGQNVTLSCEQNLNHDAMYWYRQDPGQGLRLIYYSQIVNDFQKGDIAEGYSVSREKKESFPLTVTSAQKNPTAFYLCATSRGTGELFFGEGSRLTVL.

This clone appeared a few times. The chain joins TRBV25-1 to TRBJ2-7; 7 positions match TRBD2. The CDR3 has 13 amino acids. Germline V gives CDR1 MGHDK, CDR2 SYGVNS. J gave up 3 bases and V 8 bases, and 7 bases lay outside the gene matches. CDR3 amino acids: CASGSGIGYEQYF. The CDR3 DNA reads as TGTGCCAGCGGCAGCGGGATCGGCTACGAGCAGTACTTC.

The CDR3 sequence: CASSSRGDRGSIEQYF. In DNA, the CDR3 is TGTGCCAGCAGCTCCCGGGGGGACAGGGGATCCATCGAGCAGTACTTC. V gene TRBV11-2 combines with J gene TRBJ2-7; 10 bases line up with TRBD1. CDR1 and CDR2 from the germline V gene are SGHAT and FQNNGV. Trimming took 4 bases from V and 6 from J; bases not matched to a gene: 12. The CDR3 extends over 16 amino acids.

This chain uses TRBV7-9 with TRBJ2-1; the match to TRBD1 covers 9 bases. The CDR3 has 14 amino acids. J was trimmed by 14 bases and V by 5 bases; bases with no gene match: 13. CDR1 is SEHNR and CDR2 is FQNEAQ in the germline V gene (reference sequence). DNA for the CDR3: TGTGCCAGCAGCCTAGAGGGACAGGGCGGTCGCGAGTTCTTC. Protein: CASSLEGQGGREFF.

The chain uses TRBV19 and TRBJ1-1; 9 nucleotides align to TRBD1. J lost 5 bases, V lost 5 bases, and 6 bases had no gene match. Germline CDR1 LNHDA, CDR2 SQIVND (reference sequence). The CDR3 sequence is 14 residues long. The CDR3 DNA is TGTGCCAGTAGTGCGGGACAGGGAATTACTGAAGCTTTCTTT. Its translation: CASSAGQGITEAFF.

This sequence joins TRBV9 and TRBJ2-7; D is perhaps TRBD1 (6 bases). The germline V gene encodes CDR1 SGDLS and CDR2 YYNGEE. Trimming pared 3 bases from V and 5 bases from J, leaving 9 bases between. The CDR3 contains 12 residues. CDR3 in DNA: TGTGCCAGCAGCGCACAGGGCAACGAGCAGTACTTC. Amino acids: CASSAQGNEQYF.

V and J are TRBV4-1 and TRBJ2-2, with no clear D. The germline CDR1 and CDR2 sequences are MGHRA and YSYEKL. The V and J ends lost 4 bases and 2 bases respectively, with 11 bases between them. The CDR3 covers 15 residues. CDR3 DNA sequence: TGCGCCAGCAGCCTTCAAGTGGGCAACACCGGGGAGCTGTTTTTT. It translates to CASSLQVGNTGELFF.

This clone came up a few times. J is TRBJ2-1 and V is TRBV27, with 9 nucleotides matching TRBD2. The trim removed 2 bases at V and 6 bases at J, leaving 5 bases unmatched. Germline V gives CDR1 MNHEY, CDR2 SMNVEV (reference sequence). The CDR3 runs to 15 residues. The CDR3 protein is CASSLAGGPGNEQFF. The CDR3 DNA reads TGTGCCAGCAGTTTAGCGGGAGGGCCGGGCAATGAGCAGTTCTTC.

This clone was counted once. The V gene is TRBV11-3, the J gene TRBJ2-3, with D perhaps matching TRBD2 (5 bases). The germline CDR1 and CDR2 sequences are SGHNT and YENEEA. CDR3 length: 12 amino acids. V was clipped by 1 base and J by 6 bases, with 5 bases between them. DNA of the CDR3: TGTGCCAGCAGCTTAGGAGGGGATACGCAGTATTTT. Its translation: CASSLGGDTQYF.

The chain combines TRBV27 with TRBJ2-5; 7 bases line up with TRBD1. V lost 7 bases to trimming and J lost 1 base; unmatched junction nucleotides: 6. The V gene's germline CDR1 is MNHEY and CDR2 SMNVEV (reference sequence). The CDR3 extends over 14 amino acids. The CDR3 region has the DNA TGTGCCAGCACTCATACAGGGGCCCAAGAGACCCAGTACTTC. Its protein product is CASTHTGAQETQYF.

V gene TRBV29-1 combines with J gene TRBJ1-2, with TRBD1 matching 9 bases. The J segment lost 12 bases and the V segment lost 7 bases, leaving 9 bases of the junction unmatched. The CDR3 extends over 11 amino acids. Looked up from germline, CDR1 is SQVTM and CDR2 is ANQGSEA. CDR3 nucleotides: TGCAGCGCTAGGACAGGGGATAGGGACACCTTC. This translates into CSARTGDRDTF.

The chain uses TRBV19 and TRBJ2-1; D is possibly TRBD2 (5 bases). Trimming left V 3 bases short and J 0 bases short, with 9 bases between. This CDR3 is built from 15 residues. Germline CDR1 is LNHDA and CDR2 is SQIVND (reference sequence). DNA for the CDR3: TGTGCCAGTAGTATGACTACCTTCTCCTACAATGAGCAGTTCTTC. Translating it yields CASSMTTFSYNEQFF.